The 3 T cell receptor beta chains reported below all come from one sample, sequenced in a study of T-cell memory formation after mild COVID-19. MiXCR was run by TCRdb on the 5' RACE reads, yielding one entry per CDR3 protein. The sample yields roughly 380,000 distinct CDR3 sequences, around 27% seen once. Material: PBMCs or a T cell subset sorted from them (not recorded which). The receptors derive from an adult woman who had mild COVID-19 (a few samples of this study predate the infection). Cell type and time point are not known.

The chain is built from TRBV12-3 or TRBV12-4 and TRBJ1-5, with 7 bases fitting TRBD1. V lost 6 bases to trimming and J lost 4 bases; unmatched junction nucleotides: 12. This CDR3 has 16 amino acids. The CDR3 region has the DNA TGTGCCAGCAGCCGCAGGGGGGACAGATCTAATCAGCCCCAGCATTTT. Its protein is CASSRRGDRSNQPQHF.

The rearrangement uses TRBV20-1 and TRBJ2-1, with D perhaps TRBD2 (5 bases). With 0 bases removed from V and 5 bases from J, the gap between germline ends came to 8 bases. The CDR3 totals 13 residues. CDR1 DFQATT and CDR2 SNEGSKA come from the germline V gene (reference sequence). The CDR3 spells CSARDPGNNEQFF. Here the CDR3 DNA reads TGCAGTGCTAGAGATCCGGGGAACAATGAGCAGTTCTTC.

V is TRBV20-1 and J is TRBJ2-7; D ambiguous. Germline V gene data show CDR1 as DFQATT and CDR2 as SNEGSKA (reference sequence). This CDR3 is built from 15 residues. V was clipped by 5 bases and J by 0 bases, with 17 bases between them. CDR3 residues: CSALRLDTSSYEQYF. CDR3 in DNA: TGCAGTGCTCTCCGCCTCGACACCTCCTCCTACGAGCAGTACTTC.